This T cell receptor (beta chain) appears in the sequencing data of a study of blood T cells in healthy people across ages. A second PCR, run for about 6 to 11 cycles, used a sample-barcoded 5' primer plus a J-beta primer mix. Every sample returned 2.5 million or more CDR3-containing paired-end reads. Each CDR3 protein gets one entry after TCRdb re-called the 5' RACE reads with MiXCR. The data contain some 1,500,000 distinct CDR3 sequences, 35% to 45% of them singletons. Whole-study results and caveats: Per million T cells, the diversity of TCR beta decreased roughly linearly as age advanced.

This clonotype was seen more than once but under ten times. Its specificity is unknown. Looked up from germline, CDR1 is MNHEY and CDR2 is SMNVEV (reference sequence). The germline V and J ends were trimmed by 1 base and 6 bases, with 17 bases remaining between them. The CDR3 is 16 amino acids. Sequencing was carried out using blood. The clonotype originates from a woman in her late teens or twenties in good health. The J gene is TRBJ2-3, the V gene TRBV27, with D possibly matching TRBD1 (6 bases). The CDR3 bases are TGTGCCAGCAGTTTATATCAGGGGACGATGAAGGATACGCAGTATTTT. Translating it yields CASSLYQGTMKDTQYF.